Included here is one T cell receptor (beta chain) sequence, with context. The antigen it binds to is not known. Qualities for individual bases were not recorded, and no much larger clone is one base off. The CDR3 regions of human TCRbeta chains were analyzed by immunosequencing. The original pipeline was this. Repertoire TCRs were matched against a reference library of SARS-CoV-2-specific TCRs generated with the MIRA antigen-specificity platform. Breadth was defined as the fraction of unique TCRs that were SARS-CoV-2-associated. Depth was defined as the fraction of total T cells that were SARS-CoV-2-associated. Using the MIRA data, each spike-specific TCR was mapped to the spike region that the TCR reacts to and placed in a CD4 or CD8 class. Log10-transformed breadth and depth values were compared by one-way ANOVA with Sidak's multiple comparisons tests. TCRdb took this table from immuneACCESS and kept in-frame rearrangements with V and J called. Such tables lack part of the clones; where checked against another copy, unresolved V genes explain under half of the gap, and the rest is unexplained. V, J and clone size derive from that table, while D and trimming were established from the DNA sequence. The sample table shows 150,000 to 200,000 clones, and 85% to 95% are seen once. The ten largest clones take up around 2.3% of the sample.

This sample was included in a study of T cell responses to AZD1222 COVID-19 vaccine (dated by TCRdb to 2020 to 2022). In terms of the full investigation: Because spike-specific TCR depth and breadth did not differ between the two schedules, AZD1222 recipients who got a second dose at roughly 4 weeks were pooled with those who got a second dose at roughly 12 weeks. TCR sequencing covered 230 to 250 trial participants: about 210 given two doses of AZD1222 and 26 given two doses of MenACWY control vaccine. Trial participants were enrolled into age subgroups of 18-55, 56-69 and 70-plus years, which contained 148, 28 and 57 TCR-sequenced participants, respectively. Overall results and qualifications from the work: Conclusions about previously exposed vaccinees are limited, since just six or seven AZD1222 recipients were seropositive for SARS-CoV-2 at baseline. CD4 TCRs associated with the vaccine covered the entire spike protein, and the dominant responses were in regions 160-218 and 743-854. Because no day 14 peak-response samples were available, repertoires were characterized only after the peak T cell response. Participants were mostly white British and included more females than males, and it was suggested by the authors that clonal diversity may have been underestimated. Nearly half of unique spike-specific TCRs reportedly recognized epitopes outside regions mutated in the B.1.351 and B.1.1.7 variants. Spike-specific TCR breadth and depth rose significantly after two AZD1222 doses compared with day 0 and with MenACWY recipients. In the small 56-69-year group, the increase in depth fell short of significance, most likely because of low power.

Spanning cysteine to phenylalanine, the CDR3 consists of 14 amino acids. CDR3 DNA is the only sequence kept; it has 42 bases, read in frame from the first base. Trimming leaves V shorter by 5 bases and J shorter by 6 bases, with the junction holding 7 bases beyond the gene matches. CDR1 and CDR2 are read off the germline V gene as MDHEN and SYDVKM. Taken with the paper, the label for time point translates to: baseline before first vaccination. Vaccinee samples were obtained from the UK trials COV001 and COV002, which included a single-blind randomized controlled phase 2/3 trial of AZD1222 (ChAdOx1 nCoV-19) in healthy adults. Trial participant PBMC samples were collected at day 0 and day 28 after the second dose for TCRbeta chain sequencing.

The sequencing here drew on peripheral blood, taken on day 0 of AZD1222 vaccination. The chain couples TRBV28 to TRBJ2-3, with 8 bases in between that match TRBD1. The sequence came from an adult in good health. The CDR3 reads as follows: CASSPSDRADTQYF. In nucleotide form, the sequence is TGTGCCAGCAGTCCCTCGGACAGGGCCGATACGCAGTATTTT.